The T cell receptor beta chain under discussion was sequenced for a study of identical twins. Overall study findings and caveats: Weaker excess sharing between twins was seen in beta out-of-frame sequences. The same donors were not followed; conclusions instead depended on cross-sectional statistical analysis. Cord blood beta clonotypes present at high abundance carried fewer insertions; no such pattern appeared in memory repertoires.

CDR3 length: 16 amino acids. In germline, CDR1 is SGDLS, CDR2 YYNGEE. A note on this clonotype: Its matching antigen is unknown.

Template switching introduced a universal primer site, and the cDNA bore unique molecular identifiers. TCRdb reanalysed the 5' RACE reads using MiXCR and keeps one entry per CDR3 protein. This sample has 1.5 million to 2 million distinct CDR3 sequences; less than 35% occur once, and the top ten carry about 0.3%. The chain links TRBV9 to TRBJ2-1; tentative D call: TRBD2 (6 bases). TRBJ2-7 matches the DNA end more closely, so the J call is doubtful. The TCR was taken from a newborn girl in good health. The sample was cord blood. The CDR3 sequence is CASSPWAGTGNNEQYF. The CDR3 nucleotides are TGTGCCAGCAGCCCATGGGCCGGGACTGGGAACAATGAGCAGTACTTC.